These T cell receptor beta chains were read from a single sample in a study of beta chain features in type 1 diabetes. Clones were sequenced by immunoSEQ multiplex PCR, and TCRdb holds only the in-frame ones, with some missing. The sample holds about 370,000 clones, about 15% seen once. Sequenced sample: naive CD4+ T cells from blood. Source of these receptors: a woman younger than 35 in good health. Both conserved end residues are part of each CDR3. The D gene is left open where the match is weak. Where a row states a size, it is once, few, many or the class of an expanded clone; other rows omit it.

J	D	V	size	DNA	CDR3
TRBJ2-2	.	TRBV7-2	few	TGTGCCAGCAGCTTACAGGGGGAGGTCGGGGAGCTGTTTTTT	CASSLQGEVGELFF
TRBJ2-1	.	TRBV30	.	TGTGCCTGGAGTCCCGACTACCGTTGGGAGCAGTTCTTC	CAWSPDYRWEQFF
TRBJ2-1	TRBD1	TRBV18	few	TGTGCCAGCTCACCAAACAGGGGGGAGTACAATGAGCAGTTCTTC	CASSPNRGEYNEQFF
TRBJ2-1	TRBD2	TRBV5-1	few	TGCGCCAGCAGCTTGCTAGCGGGAGGGCCGGATGAGCAGTTCTTC	CASSLLAGGPDEQFF
TRBJ1-1	.	TRBV5-1	.	TGCGCCAGCAGCATGGAAGAGGCGGGTGGATGGGCGAACACTGAAGCTTTCTTT	CASSMEEAGGWANTEAFF
TRBJ2-7	TRBD1	TRBV11-1	few	TGTGCCAGCAGCCCGTACCTGGACAGGTCAGCCTACGAGCAGTACTTC	CASSPYLDRSAYEQYF
TRBJ2-3	TRBD1	TRBV30	few	TGTGCCTGGAGTTCCGGGACAGGCATGAATACGCAGTATTTT	CAWSSGTGMNTQYF
TRBJ1-1	TRBD1	TRBV13	.	TGTGCCAGCAGCTTCCGGACAGGGGAGACTGAAGCTTTCTTT	CASSFRTGETEAFF
TRBJ1-2	.	TRBV4-3	.	TGCGCCAGCAGCCAGAAAGGGCCAGGGAAATATGGCTACACCTTC	CASSQKGPGKYGYTF
TRBJ2-1	TRBD2	TRBV10-3	.	TGTGCCATCAGAAGGACTAGCGGTTACAATGAGCAGTTCTTC	CAIRRTSGYNEQFF
TRBJ2-7	TRBD2	TRBV7-9	few	TGTGCCAGCAGCTCCCCGACTAGCGGTGCCTACGAGCAGTACTTC	CASSSPTSGAYEQYF
TRBJ2-5	.	TRBV11-2	few	TGTGCCAGCAGCCGGGACAACGAAGAGACCCAGTACTTC	CASSRDNEETQYF
TRBJ2-1	TRBD2	TRBV6-6	.	TGTGCCAGCAGACGCCTAGCGGGAGCAACCAATGAGCAGTTCTTC	CASRRLAGATNEQFF
TRBJ2-1	TRBD2	TRBV7-3	.	TGTGCCAGCAGCTCTGGGCTAGCGGGAACGGATGAGCAGTTCTTC	CASSSGLAGTDEQFF
TRBJ1-2	.	TRBV5-1	few	TGCGCCAGCGGGTCAACGAGTTGGCAGGATGGCTACACCTTC	CASGSTSWQDGYTF
TRBJ2-2	TRBD1	TRBV27	.	TGTGCCACACGGTCCTGGCCAGGGGGCGGTAGGGCCGGGGAGCTGTTTTTT	CATRSWPGGGRAGELFF
TRBJ2-1	.	TRBV5-6	.	TGTGCCAGCAGCTTGGTAGGGCGGGGCCGTCACAATGAGCAGTTCTTC	CASSLVGRGRHNEQFF
TRBJ1-2	.	TRBV15	few	TGTGCCACCAGCCGGGGTCGGGCTGGCTACACCTTC	CATSRGRAGYTF
TRBJ2-5	TRBD2	TRBV7-2	.	TGTGCCAGCAGCGTCGGGACTAGCGGGAGGACCCAGTACTTC	CASSVGTSGRTQYF
TRBJ2-7	.	TRBV28	few	TGTGCCAGCAGTTTAGTGGCGGGGAACTACGAGCAGTACTTC	CASSLVAGNYEQYF
TRBJ2-7	TRBD1	TRBV28	.	TGTGCCAGCAGGCCACCGGGACAGGGCGGAGAAGAGCAGTACTTC	CASRPPGQGGEEQYF
TRBJ1-2	.	TRBV29-1	few	TGCAGCGTTGAAGTAGTACAGCAAAACTATGGCTACACCTTC	CSVEVVQQNYGYTF
TRBJ1-5	.	TRBV29-1	few	TGCAGCGTTGCGGCGGTAGTCGGTCAGCCCCAGCATTTT	CSVAAVVGQPQHF
TRBJ1-3	.	TRBV7-2	.	TGTGCCAGCAGCTTAGTTTCCTACTCTGGAAACACCATATATTTT	CASSLVSYSGNTIYF
TRBJ2-3	TRBD2	TRBV11-2	few	TGTGCCAGCAGCTCAGCGGGAGCGCCAGCCATCGGGCAGTATTTT	CASSSAGAPAIGQYF
TRBJ1-2	.	TRBV6-4	.	TGTGCCAGCAGTGTGGACAATGGCTATGGCTACACCTTC	CASSVDNGYGYTF
TRBJ2-2	.	TRBV4-2	.	TGTGCCAGCAGCCAAGATGTAGTGGCCGGGGAGCTGTTTTTT	CASSQDVVAGELFF
TRBJ1-2	.	TRBV6-5	few	TGTGCCAGCAGTTACATACAGAACTATGGCTACACCTTC	CASSYIQNYGYTF
TRBJ2-7	.	TRBV18	few	TGTGCCAGCTCAGCGGACAGCTACGAGCAGTACTTC	CASSADSYEQYF
TRBJ2-7	TRBD2	TRBV13	.	TGTGCCAGCAGCACTGGACTAGCGGATTACGAGCAGTACTTC	CASSTGLADYEQYF
TRBJ2-7	TRBD2	TRBV29-1	few	TGCAGCGTTGTGGGAGGGGATCTCGAGCAGTACTTC	CSVVGGDLEQYF
TRBJ2-4	TRBD2	TRBV7-2	.	TGTGCCAGCAGCCCCCGGACTAGCAGAGCCAAAAACATTCAGTACTTC	CASSPRTSRAKNIQYF
TRBJ2-2	TRBD1	TRBV2	few	TGTGCCAGCAGCACCGGGACAGACACCGGGGAGCTGTTTTTT	CASSTGTDTGELFF
TRBJ1-5	.	TRBV30	few	TGTGCCTGGAGTTGGGCTGGCAATCAGCCCCAGCATTTT	CAWSWAGNQPQHF
TRBJ2-1	TRBD1	TRBV2	.	TGTGCCAGCTTAAAGGGGGCTTACAATGAGCAGTTCTTC	CASLKGAYNEQFF
TRBJ1-5	.	TRBV7-9	.	TGTGCCAGCAGCTTCCTACAGGATCAGCCCCAGCATTTT	CASSFLQDQPQHF
TRBJ2-1	.	TRBV7-9	.	TGTGCCAGCAGCTTAGGGGTAGGGCTAGCGAACAATGAGCAGTTCTTC	CASSLGVGLANNEQFF
TRBJ2-1	TRBD1	TRBV19	few	TGTGCCAGTAGTCCGGGACAGAGCTACAATGAGCAGTTCTTC	CASSPGQSYNEQFF
TRBJ2-3	TRBD1	TRBV7-9	few	TGTGCCAGCAGCTTAACAGGGGTCACAGATACGCAGTATTTT	CASSLTGVTDTQYF
TRBJ2-7	.	TRBV27	.	TGTGCCAGCAGTCTAACGGTCGGCTCCTACGAGCAGTACTTC	CASSLTVGSYEQYF
TRBJ1-5	.	TRBV30	few	TGTGCCTGGAACCTACAGGGCAATCAGCCCCAGCATTTT	CAWNLQGNQPQHF
TRBJ2-2	.	TRBV4-1	.	TGCGCCAGCAGCCAACGAGGCCCAGCGGAGAACACCGGGGAGCTGTTTTTT	CASSQRGPAENTGELFF
TRBJ1-4	.	TRBV2	once	TGTGCCAGCAAAGACAGCCCTAATGAAAAACTGTTTTTT	CASKDSPNEKLFF
TRBJ1-2	TRBD1	TRBV4-1	.	TGCGCCAGCAGCCAAGACCCTACAGGGGCGGACCTCGTCGGCTACACCTTC	CASSQDPTGADLVGYTF
TRBJ1-2	TRBD1	TRBV4-1	.	TGCGCCAGCAGCCCCAGACAGGGGCCTAACTATGGCTACACCTTC	CASSPRQGPNYGYTF
TRBJ2-6	TRBD1	TRBV4-1	few	TGCGCCAGCAGCCAAGACCCCAGGGGGTTCTCTGGGGCCAACGTCCTGACTTTC	CASSQDPRGFSGANVLTF
TRBJ1-2	TRBD1	TRBV7-6	few	TGTGCCAGCAGCGGACCAGGGGGGAACTATGGCTACACCTTC	CASSGPGGNYGYTF
TRBJ1-5	TRBD1	TRBV28	few	TGTGCCAGCAGTTTATCAGGGGGACGTCAGCCCCAGCATTTT	CASSLSGGRQPQHF
TRBJ1-2	.	TRBV30	few	TGTGCCTGGATATCCTACAGGGATGGCTACACCTTC	CAWISYRDGYTF
TRBJ2-7	TRBD2	TRBV28	few	TGTGCCAGCAGCCCGGCTAGTAGCGGGAGAGTCAACGAGCAGTACTTC	CASSPASSGRVNEQYF
TRBJ2-7	.	TRBV28	.	TGTGCCGGGGGCGGGAGCTACGAGCAGTACTTC	CAGGGSYEQYF
TRBJ2-7	TRBD2	TRBV27	.	TGTGCCAGCAGTTGGACTAGCGGGAGTTACGAGCAGTACTTC	CASSWTSGSYEQYF
TRBJ2-7	TRBD1	TRBV5-1	.	TGCGCCAGCAGCCGGACAGGGGGCGAGCAGTACTTC	CASSRTGGEQYF
TRBJ2-5	.	TRBV5-4	.	TGTGCCAGCAGCTCCACCCCGATCAGGGAACAGACCCAGTACTTC	CASSSTPIREQTQYF
TRBJ2-3	.	TRBV11-2	.	TGTGCCAGCAGCTTCCGGACAGTGGCAGATACGCAGTATTTT	CASSFRTVADTQYF